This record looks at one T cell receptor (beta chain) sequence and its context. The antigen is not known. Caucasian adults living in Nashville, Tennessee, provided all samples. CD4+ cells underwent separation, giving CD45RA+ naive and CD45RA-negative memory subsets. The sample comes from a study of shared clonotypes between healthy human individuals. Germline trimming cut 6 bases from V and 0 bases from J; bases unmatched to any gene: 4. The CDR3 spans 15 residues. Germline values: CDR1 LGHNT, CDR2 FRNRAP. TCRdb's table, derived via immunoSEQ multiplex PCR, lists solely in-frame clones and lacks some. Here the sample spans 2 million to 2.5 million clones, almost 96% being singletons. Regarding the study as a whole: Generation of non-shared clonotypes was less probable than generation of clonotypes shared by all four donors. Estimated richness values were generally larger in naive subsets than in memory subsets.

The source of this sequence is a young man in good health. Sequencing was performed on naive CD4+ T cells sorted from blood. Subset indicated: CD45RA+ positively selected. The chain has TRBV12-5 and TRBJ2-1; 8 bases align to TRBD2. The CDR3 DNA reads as TGTGCTAGTGGGGAGCGGGGGACCTCCTACAATGAGCAGTTCTTC. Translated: CASGERGTSYNEQFF.